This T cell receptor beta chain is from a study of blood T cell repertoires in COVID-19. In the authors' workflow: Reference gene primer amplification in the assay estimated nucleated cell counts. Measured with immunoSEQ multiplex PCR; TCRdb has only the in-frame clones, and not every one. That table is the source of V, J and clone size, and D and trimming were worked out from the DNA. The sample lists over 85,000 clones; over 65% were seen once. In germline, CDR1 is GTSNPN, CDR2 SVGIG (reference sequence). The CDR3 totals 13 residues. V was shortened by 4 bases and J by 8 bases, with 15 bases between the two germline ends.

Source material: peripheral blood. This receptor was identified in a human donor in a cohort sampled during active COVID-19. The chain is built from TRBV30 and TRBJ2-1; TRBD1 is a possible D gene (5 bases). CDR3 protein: CAWIAAGMHEQFF. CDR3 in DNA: TGTGCCTGGATCGCTGCAGGGATGCATGAGCAGTTCTTC.